This entry lists 10 T cell receptor beta chains sequenced from one sample in a study of chemoradiotherapy in HPV16-positive cancers. Sequenced by immunoSEQ multiplex PCR; TCRdb stores in-frame clones only, minus some. Of approximately 9,400 clones listed, roughly 89% are singletons. The sample was blood, taken from a patient who underwent chemoradiotherapy. The receptors derive from a human donor with HPV-associated anogenital cancer.

A single count supports this clone. J is TRBJ2-7 and V is TRBV28; TRBD1 agrees at 9 bases. The germline gives CDR1 MDHEN, CDR2 SYDVKM. V lost 6 bases, J lost 2 bases, and 5 bases stayed unmatched. This CDR3 has 14 amino acids. The CDR3 nucleotides are TGTGCCAGCAGCCCCGGGACAGGGCCCTACGAGCAGTACTTC. It is translated as CASSPGTGPYEQYF. Based on the CDR3 plus reference TRBV28 and TRBJ2-7, the full variable domain is DVKVTQSSRYLVKRTGEKVFLECVQDMDHENMFWYRQDPGLGLRLIYFSYDVKMKEKGDIPEGYSVSREKKERFSLILESASTNQTSMYLCASSPGTGPYEQYFGPGTRLTVT.

This clone occurred once. The chain joins TRBV11-3 to TRBJ2-1; the D gene is possibly TRBD2 (6 bases). The CDR3 runs to 19 residues. Germline loops: CDR1 SGHNT, CDR2 YENEEA. Between the trimmed V and J ends, which lost 5 bases and 5 bases, there was a span of 28 bases. The CDR3 DNA sequence: TGTGCCAGCAGCGGTTCTAGGGGCGGGGATTTAAAGTCCCACAATGAGCAGTTCTTC. Protein: CASSGSRGGDLKSHNEQFF.

The chain has TRBV13 and TRBJ1-1, with D possibly matching TRBD1 (5 bases). CDR1 is PRHDT and CDR2 is FYEKMQ in the germline V gene (reference sequence). V dropped 1 base and J dropped 5 bases, with 11 bases sitting between them. There are 14 residues in the CDR3. CDR3 sequence (DNA): TGTGCCAGCAGCTTAGTGGGGGGGGGAACTGAAGCTTTCTTT. This sequence encodes CASSLVGGGTEAFF.

Worth noting for this clone: At one end the junction does not follow the germline gene, possibly because of a read error. The rearrangement uses TRBV7-7 and TRBJ2-5; D unresolved. The CDR3 loop spans 13 amino acids. In germline, CDR1 is SSHAT, CDR2 FNYEAQ (reference sequence). The CDR3 is CASSLIRYGRQYF. The CDR3 DNA follows: TGTGCTAGCAGCCTGATACGTTACGGCAGGCAGTACTTC.

The chain is built from TRBV28 and TRBJ1-2, with no clear D. This CDR3 is built from 14 residues. Germline V CDR1 and CDR2: MDHEN, SYDVKM. Trimming cost V 5 bases and J 0 bases, with 10 bases left between them. The CDR3 here is CASSAGESNYGYTF. DNA of the CDR3: TGTGCCAGCAGTGCAGGTGAATCTAACTATGGCTACACCTTC.

The sample holds a few counts of this clone. The chain has TRBV14 and TRBJ2-5; TRBD2 matches at 10 bases. Losses at the gene ends were 4 bases for V and 5 bases for J; bases not matched to a gene: 7. CDR3 size: 15 residues. Germline CDR1 reads SGHDN; CDR2 reads FVKESK. CDR3 bases: TGTGCCAGCAGCCTAACCCTTAGCGGGGGGGAGACCCAGTACTTC. Translation: CASSLTLSGGETQYF.

V is TRBV11-1 and J is TRBJ1-1; D not certain. This CDR3 has 14 residues. V lost 1 base, J lost 0 bases, and 6 bases lay in between. CDR1 is SGHAT, CDR2 FQDESV, per germline (reference sequence). The CDR3 nucleotides are TGTGCCAGCAGCTTAGGTCAGGTGAACACTGAAGCTTTCTTT. The encoded protein is CASSLGQVNTEAFF.

The J gene is TRBJ1-5, the V gene TRBV2, with D uncertain. This CDR3 is 13 amino acids long. The germline V gene encodes CDR1 SNHLY and CDR2 FYNNEI. V lost 7 bases and J lost 4, with 11 bases in between. This CDR3 reads CASTGMGNQPQHF. Written as DNA, the CDR3 is TGTGCCAGCACCGGAATGGGTAATCAGCCCCAGCATTTT.

The chain carries TRBV7-9 and TRBJ2-7; 7 nucleotides match TRBD2. The CDR3 consists of 16 residues. Per germline, CDR1 SEHNR and CDR2 FQNEAQ (reference sequence). Germline trimming cut 0 bases from V and 0 bases from J; bases unmatched to any gene: 5. CDR3 in amino acids: CASSLARGRASYEQYF. CDR3 nucleotide sequence: TGTGCCAGCAGCTTAGCCCGAGGGAGGGCCTCCTACGAGCAGTACTTC. Together with reference TRBV7-9 and TRBJ2-7, the CDR3 gives the full variable domain: DTGVSQNPRHKITKRGQNVTFRCDPISEHNRLYWYRQTLGQGPEFLTYFQNEAQLEKSRLLSDRFSAERPKGSFSTLEIQRTEQGDSAMYLCASSLARGRASYEQYFGPGTRLTVT.

The CDR3 is CASRLSGDTQYF. The CDR3 DNA reads TGTGCCAGTCGGCTGAGCGGAGATACGCAGTATTTT. The chain is built from TRBV19 and TRBJ2-3, with D tentatively TRBD2 (5 bases). Germline V gene sequence: CDR1 LNHDA, CDR2 SQIVND (reference sequence). This CDR3 has 12 residues. V lost 8 bases and J lost 5, with 11 bases in between.